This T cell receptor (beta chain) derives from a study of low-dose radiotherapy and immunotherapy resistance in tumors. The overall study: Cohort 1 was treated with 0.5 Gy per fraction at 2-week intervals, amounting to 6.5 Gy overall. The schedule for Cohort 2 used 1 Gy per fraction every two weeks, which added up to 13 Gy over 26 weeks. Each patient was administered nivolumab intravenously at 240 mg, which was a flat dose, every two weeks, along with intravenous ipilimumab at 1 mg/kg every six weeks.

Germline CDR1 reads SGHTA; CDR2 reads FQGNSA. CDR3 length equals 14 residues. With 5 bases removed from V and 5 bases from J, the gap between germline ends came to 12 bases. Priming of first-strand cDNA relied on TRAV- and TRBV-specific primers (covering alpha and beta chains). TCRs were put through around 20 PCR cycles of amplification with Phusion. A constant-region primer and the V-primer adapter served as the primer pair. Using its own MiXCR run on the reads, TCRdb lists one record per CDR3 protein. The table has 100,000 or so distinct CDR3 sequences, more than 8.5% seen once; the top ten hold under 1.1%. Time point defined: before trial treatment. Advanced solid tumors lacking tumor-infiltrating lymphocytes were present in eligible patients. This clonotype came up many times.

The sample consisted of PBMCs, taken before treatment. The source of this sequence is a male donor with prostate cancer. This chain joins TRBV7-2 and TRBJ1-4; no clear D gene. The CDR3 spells CASSQNRFNEKLFF. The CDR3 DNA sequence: TGTGCCAGCAGCCAGAACAGATTCAATGAAAAACTGTTTTTT.